Shown below are 19 T cell receptor beta chains from a single sample sequenced in a study of molecular identifiers for immune sequencing clone quantification (dated by TCRdb to 2017 to 2018). The library was generated by PCR. For sequencing, a NextSeq 500 was employed. Starting from the raw public reads, TCRdb applied fastp trimming at Q25, assembled clones with MiXCR and retained in-frame beta chains. Here each entry gathers all rows of one CDR3 protein and keeps the most common genes and DNA. Across this sample there are some 96,000 distinct CDR3 sequences, with roughly 26% seen only once. The top ten clonotypes cover more than 0.8% of the sample. Sequencing was performed on naive CD8+ T cells from blood, with Jurkat cell RNA spiked in. The cell subset or site label of this sample denotes: FACS-sorted CD8+CD4-CCR7+CD45RA+ naive T cells. Receptors were obtained from a human donor in good health. Some libraries in this study had Jurkat cell RNA spiked in.

About this clonotype: A much larger clone differs from this one at a single base, so this may be a read error. The rearrangement joins TRBV4-3 to TRBJ1-1, with a possible D match to TRBD1 (6 bases). This CDR3 region has 14 residues. The germline gives CDR1 LGHNA, CDR2 YSLEER. CDR3 DNA sequence: TGCGCCAGCAGCCAAGGGCTGGGGGACACTGCAGCTTTCTTT. Translating it yields CASSQGLGDTAAFF.

On this clonotype: One base away lies a much larger clone, so this may be a sequencing read error. The chain employs TRBV20-1 and TRBJ2-7, with D unclear. This CDR3 spans 13 amino acids. The V gene's germline CDR1 is DFQATT and CDR2 SNEGSKA (reference sequence). CDR3 nucleotides: TGCAGTGCTAGACTGGCGAGCTCCTACGGGCAGTACTTC. As protein: CSARLASSYGQYF.

Turning to this clonotype: With a much larger clone just one base away, this may be a read error. The CDR3: CSDRVAGGPYEQYF. CDR3 coding DNA: TGCAGTGATAGAGTAGCGGGGGGTCCCTACGAGCAGTACTTC. This rearrangement joins TRBV20-1 to TRBJ2-7, with 10 bases identical to TRBD2. Germline V gene lookup returns CDR1 DFQATT and CDR2 SNEGSKA (reference sequence). CDR3 length: 14 residues.

This clonotype has ten or more counts. This chain uses TRBV2 with TRBJ1-5, with D hard to call. Trimming left V 3 bases short and J 0 bases short, with 6 bases between. Germline CDR1 is SNHLY and CDR2 is FYNNEI. This CDR3 spans 14 amino acids. CDR3 sequence reads: CASSDTDSNQPQHF. CDR3 DNA sequence: TGTGCCAGCAGTGACACAGATAGCAATCAGCCCCAGCATTTT.

The V call is TRBV20-1, the J call TRBJ1-2; a weak D match, TRBD1 (6 bases). The CDR3 loop spans 16 amino acids. The ends were cut back, 0 bases at V and 8 bases at J, with 22 bases in the middle. Germline CDR1 DFQATT, CDR2 SNEGSKA (reference sequence). CDR3: CSARDWSKTGTIGYTF. CDR3 bases: TGCAGTGCTAGAGATTGGTCCAAAACAGGGACCATAGGCTACACCTTC.

This clonotype was observed many times. The chain carries TRBV14 and TRBJ2-7; possibly TRBD2 for D (5 bases). The V gene lost 4 bases and the J gene lost 5 bases, with 18 bases spanning the gap. CDR1 and CDR2 from the germline V gene are SGHDN and FVKESK. The CDR3 runs 15 residues. CDR3 bases: TGTGCCAGCAGCCCGCCCGCCGCGAGGGCCCACGAGCAGTACTTC. Amino acid sequence: CASSPPAARAHEQYF.

This clonotype was seen many times. CDR3 sequence (DNA): TGTGCCAGCAGCTTGCCTCCTAGCGGGAGGGCCAATGAGCAGTTCTTC. The encoded protein is CASSLPPSGRANEQFF. The gene calls are TRBV5-6 and TRBJ2-1, with 12 nucleotides matching TRBD2. The V and J ends lost 1 base and 6 bases, in that order; junction bases with no gene match: 5. CDR3 length: 16 amino acids. Germline V CDR1 and CDR2: SGHDT, YYEEEE. The full variable domain, its missing parts supplied by reference TRBV5-6 and TRBJ2-1, is DAGVTQSPTHLIKTRGQQVTLRCSPKSGHDTVSWYQQALGQGPQFIFQYYEEEERQRGNFPDRFSGHQFPNYSSELNVNALLLGDSALYLCASSLPPSGRANEQFFGPGTRLTVL.

There are many counts of this clonotype. The V and J genes are TRBV27 and TRBJ1-6, with D possibly being TRBD1 (6 bases). From germline, CDR1 is MNHEY and CDR2 SMNVEV (reference sequence). V lost 5 bases and J lost 10, with 18 bases in between. This CDR3 is built from 15 residues. The CDR3 DNA sequence: TGTGCCAGCAGTCCCCCAGGAGGGGGAGGCTCACCCCTCCACTTT. Protein: CASSPPGGGGSPLHF.

For this clonotype: Germline is not matched at one junction end, which may reflect a read error. V usage is TRBV4-2 and J usage is TRBJ2-2, with TRBD2 matching 9 bases. Germline CDR1 reads LGHNA; CDR2 reads YNFKEQ. The CDR3 runs to 15 residues. CDR3 in DNA: TGTGCCGGCAGCCATATGGCGGGAGGGACCGGGGAGCTGTTTTTT. Its translation is CAGSHMAGGTGELFF.

This clonotype was found many times. The J gene is TRBJ2-1, the V gene TRBV4-1, with 9 bases identical to TRBD1. The CDR3 spans 14 residues. After removal of 4 bases from V and 6 bases from J, the junction contained 4 bases not matched to a gene. The germline V gene has CDR1 MGHRA and CDR2 YSYEKL. CDR3 in DNA: TGCGCCAGCAGCCTCCGGACAGGGGTCAATGAGCAGTTCTTC. The encoded protein is CASSLRTGVNEQFF.

The sample holds many counts of this clonotype. The rearrangement links TRBV5-5 to TRBJ1-4, with a possible D match to TRBD1 (5 bases). The length of the CDR3 is 14 residues. Germline CDR1 and CDR2: SGHKS and YYEKEE (reference sequence). The germline V and J ends were trimmed by 3 bases and 5 bases, with 11 bases remaining between them. CDR3 sequence (DNA): TGTGCCAGCAGCTCGGGACCCGGAAATGAAAAACTGTTTTTT. It translates to CASSSGPGNEKLFF.

The chain couples TRBV30 to TRBJ1-5; D possibly corresponds to TRBD1 (5 bases). V lost 1 base and J lost 3, with 7 bases in between. This CDR3 comprises 13 residues. Germline V lookup: CDR1 GTSNPN, CDR2 SVGIG (reference sequence). The CDR3 loop reads CAWSEGFNQPQHF. CDR3 sequence (DNA): TGTGCCTGGAGTGAGGGGTTCAATCAGCCCCAGCATTTT.

This clonotype was seen more than once but under ten times. A much larger clone lies a single base off, so this may be a read error. CDR3 coding DNA: TGTGCCAGCGGCTTGGTTTCAGGGTACGAGCAGTACTTC. Its protein product is CASGLVSGYEQYF. The V call is TRBV5-3, the J call TRBJ2-7; D perhaps matches TRBD1 (5 bases). TRBV5-3 is sorted into the ORF group, with uncertain function. Trimming shortened V by 8 bases and J by 4 bases, and 16 bases separated the two germline ends. CDR3 length equals 13 residues.

This clonotype was counted only a few times. A much bigger clone sits one base away, suggesting this may be a read error. The conserved phenylalanine or tryptophan is not found at the CDR3 terminus, so this likely reflects a read error. Because the CDR3's place on the DNA is in doubt, the DNA is left out and the CDR3 is given as listed by TCRdb. The genes are TRBV7-9 and TRBJ2-3; TRBD1 is the table's D call and was not checked against the DNA. The CDR3 is 13 residues long, ends included. The germline V gene has CDR1 SEHNR and CDR2 FQNEAQ (reference sequence). The CDR3 sequence: CASSSAGTINKYL.

This clonotype was seen ten or more times. The V gene is TRBV7-9, the J gene TRBJ2-7, with no clear D. The CDR3 is made up of 11 amino acids. Germline V CDR1 and CDR2: SEHNR, FQNEAQ (reference sequence). Trimming left V 2 bases short and J 6 bases short, with 5 bases between. CDR3 region: CASSLIGEQYF. The CDR3 nucleotides are TGTGCCAGCAGCTTAATTGGCGAGCAGTACTTC.

Comment on this clonotype: A read error is possible here, since a much larger clone lies one base away. V usage is TRBV5-1 and J usage is TRBJ1-5, with a weak D call TRBD2 (5 bases). The DNA end lines up better with TRBJ2-3; the J call may be wrong. Germline-derived CDR1 and CDR2 are SGHRS and YFSETQ. The CDR3 extends over 15 amino acids. The CDR3 DNA is TGCGCCAGCAGCCCCGGAGCGGCCTACAATCAGCCCCAGTATTTT. Its protein is CASSPGAAYNQPQYF.

A note on this clonotype: It may be a read error: a sequence one base away is much more abundant. The rearrangement joins TRBV20-1 to TRBJ2-3, with D possibly matching TRBD1 (5 bases). The J call may be faulty, since TRBJ1-5 better matches the DNA end. This CDR3 is 15 amino acids long. Germline loops: CDR1 DFQATT, CDR2 SNEGSKA (reference sequence). The CDR3, as DNA: TGCAGTGCTAGTGACGGGACCATCACCACAGATACGCAGCATTTT. Encoded protein: CSASDGTITTDTQHF.

The table lists this clonotype with many counts. The DNA of the CDR3 is TGCGCCAGCAGCCAGGCCAGTAGCACAGATACGCAGTATTTT. Protein: CASSQASSTDTQYF. V usage is TRBV4-3 and J usage is TRBJ2-3; D unclear. Germline V gene lookup returns CDR1 LGHNA and CDR2 YSLEER. V lost 3 bases, J lost 0 bases, and 7 bases lay in between. The CDR3 extends over 14 amino acids.

The chain links TRBV29-1 to TRBJ2-1; D is unresolved. The CDR3 is made up of 14 amino acids. Germline lookup yields CDR1 SQVTM and CDR2 ANQGSEA. Trimming cost V 4 bases and J 6 bases, with 16 bases left between them. In DNA, the CDR3 is TGCAGCGTTGTTCGAATAGAGGTGGTCAATGAGCAGTTCTTC. It specifies CSVVRIEVVNEQFF.